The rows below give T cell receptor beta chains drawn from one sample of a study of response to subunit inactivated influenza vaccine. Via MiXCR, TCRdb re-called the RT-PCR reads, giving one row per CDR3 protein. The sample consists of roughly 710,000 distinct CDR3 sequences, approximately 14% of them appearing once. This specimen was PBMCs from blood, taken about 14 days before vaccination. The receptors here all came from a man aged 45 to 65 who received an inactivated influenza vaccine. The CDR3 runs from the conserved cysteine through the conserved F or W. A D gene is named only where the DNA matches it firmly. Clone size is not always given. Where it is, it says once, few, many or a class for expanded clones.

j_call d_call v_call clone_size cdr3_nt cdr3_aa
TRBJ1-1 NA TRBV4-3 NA TGCGCCAGCAGCCAAGAAAGCTGGACAGCCCGCCCCGGGGATACTGAAGCTTTCTTT CASSQESWTARPGDTEAFF
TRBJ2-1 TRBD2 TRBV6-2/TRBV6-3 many TGTGCCAGCCAGATGACATTAGCGGGAGGGTACAATGAGCAGTTCTTC CASQMTLAGGYNEQFF
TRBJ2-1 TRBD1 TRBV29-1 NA TGCAGCGCATCCGCCGGGACAGGGGGCTACAATGAGCAGTTCTTC CSASAGTGGYNEQFF
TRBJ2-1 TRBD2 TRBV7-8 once TGTGCCAGCAGCTTAGTGTCTAGCGGCTCCTACAATGAGCAGCTCTTC CASSLVSSGSYNEQLF
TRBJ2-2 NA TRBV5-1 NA TGCGCCAGCAGAGAGGGGGGACAAACCGGGGAGCTGTTTTTT CASREGGQTGELFF
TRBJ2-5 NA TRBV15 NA TGTGCCACCAAGACAGAGTACCAAGAGACCCAGTACTTC CATKTEYQETQYF
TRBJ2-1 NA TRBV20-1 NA TGCAGTGTACCTCGGGGGCCCCTCGGCAATGAGCAGTTCTTC CSVPRGPLGNEQFF
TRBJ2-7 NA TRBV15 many TGTGCCACCAGCGGCACTCGGGGGGCCTCGGGAGAGCAGTACTTC CATSGTRGASGEQYF
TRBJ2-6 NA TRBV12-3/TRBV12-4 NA TGTGCCAGCAATAACATGGGGGGCTTCTCTGGGGCCAACGTCCTGACTTTC CASNNMGGFSGANVLTF
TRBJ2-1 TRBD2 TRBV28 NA TGTGCCAGCAGTTACGGGGTGGCGGGGGGATCCTACAATGAGCAGTTCTTC CASSYGVAGGSYNEQFF
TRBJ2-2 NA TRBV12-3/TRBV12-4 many TGTGCCAGCAGTTTAGCGGGCGGGGAGCTGTTTTTT CASSLAGGELFF
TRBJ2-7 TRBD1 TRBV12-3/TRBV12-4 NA TGTGCCAGCAGTTCGTCGGGACAGAGTACCTACGAGCAGTACTTC CASSSSGQSTYEQYF
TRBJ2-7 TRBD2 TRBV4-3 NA TGCGCCAGCAGCCAAGACGGGGGGAGCTCCTACGAGCAGTACTTC CASSQDGGSSYEQYF